This T cell receptor (beta chain) was observed in a study of blood T cell repertoires in COVID-19. Study information: Italy, Spain and the United States were the sources of the convalescent and acute COVID-19 samples. Nucleic acid was either cDNA or gDNA, and it came from T cells, B-cell-depleted T cells, or PBMCs.

As handled by the study authors: From reference gene primer amplification, estimates of nucleated cell counts were derived. Clones were sequenced by immunoSEQ multiplex PCR, and TCRdb holds only the in-frame ones, with some missing. The DNA gave D and trimming, while V, J and clone size come from that table. The top ten hold about 7.4% of the sample, which has around 9,700 clones, 80% to 85% seen once. The sequenced sample was peripheral blood. This clonotype was sampled from a man aged 70-80 years with active COVID-19.

CDR3 in amino acids: CASRPDRGNYGYTF. Here the CDR3 DNA reads TGTGCCAGCAGACCCGACAGGGGTAACTATGGCTACACCTTC. This chain links TRBV27 with TRBJ1-2, with TRBD1 identical over 8 bases. This CDR3 comprises 14 residues. The J segment lost 1 base and the V segment lost 6 bases, leaving 4 bases of the junction unmatched. CDR1 and CDR2 from the germline V gene are MNHEY and SMNVEV (reference sequence).